These 20 T cell receptor beta chains were all obtained from the same sample, sequenced in a study of OX40 agonist ivuxolimab in advanced cancers. Sequencing was performed with immunoSEQ multiplex PCR; in TCRdb, only in-frame clones are kept and a portion is missing. Of about 140,000 clones in the sample, about nine tenths were seen once. Sequencing was performed on CD4+ or CD8+ T cells sorted from blood, taken in a trial of the OX40 agonist ivuxolimab. The origin of the receptors is an adult with an advanced solid tumor such as melanoma, head and neck, liver or kidney cancer.

This chain uses TRBV5-1 with TRBJ1-1, with a possible D match to TRBD1 (5 bases). The CDR3 has 15 residues. CDR1 is SGHRS, CDR2 YFSETQ, per germline. V was cut by 0 bases and J by 3 bases, with 12 bases left in between. The CDR3 DNA reads as TGCGCCAGCAGCTTGGGGGGCATTACCCACACTGAAGCTTTCTTT. Its translation is CASSLGGITHTEAFF.

This clone was detected a few times. The chain recombines TRBV12-5 with TRBJ2-7; 8 bases fit TRBD1. The ends lost 4 bases at V and 2 bases at J; junction bases unmatched: 1. This CDR3 has 13 amino acids. The V gene's germline CDR1 is LGHNT and CDR2 FRNRAP. CDR3 region: CASGSDRAYEQYF. CDR3 bases: TGTGCTAGTGGTTCGGACAGGGCCTACGAGCAGTACTTC.

The CDR3 DNA reads as TGTGCCAGCAGCCCCGTGGCAGGCTATGGCTACACCTTC. It translates to CASSPVAGYGYTF. This chain uses TRBV6-6 with TRBJ1-2; D uncertain. CDR1 and CDR2 from the germline V gene are MNHNY and SVGAGI (reference sequence). V dropped 6 bases and J dropped 4 bases, with 12 bases sitting between them. This CDR3 spans 13 amino acids.

The V and J genes are TRBV5-4 and TRBJ2-2; D unresolved. The CDR3 consists of 17 residues. Trimming cost V 4 bases and J 0 bases, with 16 bases left between them. CDR1 is SGHNT, CDR2 YYREEE, per germline (reference sequence). The CDR3 bases are TGTGCCAGCAGCCCTGTGGTTGCGGACGCGAACACCGGGGAGCTGTTTTTT. Protein product: CASSPVVADANTGELFF.

This chain joins TRBV7-2 and TRBJ2-1; D may be TRBD1 (6 bases). The germline V and J ends were trimmed by 2 bases and 5 bases, with 10 bases remaining between them. The CDR3 has 14 residues. The germline CDR1 and CDR2 sequences are SGHTA and FQGNSA. As DNA, the CDR3 is TGTGCCAGCAGCTTATCCGGGACAAACAATGAGCAGTTCTTC. This gives the protein CASSLSGTNNEQFF.

The V gene is TRBV19, the J gene TRBJ2-2; D remains unclear. Germline values: CDR1 LNHDA, CDR2 SQIVND (reference sequence). This CDR3 comprises 18 residues. V was trimmed by 3 bases and J by 3 bases, leaving 20 bases between them. The CDR3 bases are TGTGCCAGTAGTATCGTAAAGGGTTCAACCTTTTACACCGGGGAGCTGTTTTTT. Its translation is CASSIVKGSTFYTGELFF.

This clone has just one count. The rearrangement joins TRBV6-5 to TRBJ2-5, with TRBD1 matching over 9 bases. From germline, CDR1 is MNHEY and CDR2 SVGAGI. Unmatched junction bases numbered 6, after V lost 3 bases and J lost 7 bases. The CDR3 loop spans 14 amino acids. CDR3 residues: CASSYGQGTWTQYF. For the CDR3, the DNA is TGTGCCAGCAGTTATGGACAGGGGACCTGGACCCAGTACTTC.

The J gene is TRBJ2-1, the V gene TRBV4-3; D possibly corresponds to TRBD1 (6 bases). Germline V gene data show CDR1 as LGHNA and CDR2 as YSLEER. The CDR3 is 16 amino acids. The V end was cut by 0 bases, the J end by 2 bases, with 11 bases between. The CDR3 DNA reads as TGCGCCAGCAGCCAAGATCCCGCAGGGGCCTACAATGAGCAGTTCTTC. Amino acids: CASSQDPAGAYNEQFF.

The chain joins TRBV7-8 to TRBJ2-1; D possibly matches TRBD1 or TRBD2 (6 bases each). Trimming left V 5 bases short and J 9 bases short, with 26 bases between. The V gene's germline CDR1 is SGHVS and CDR2 FQNEAQ. There are 17 residues in the CDR3. This CDR3 reads CASSPSAFPSVGAEQFF. The CDR3 DNA reads TGTGCCAGCAGCCCCTCAGCCTTTCCTAGCGTGGGGGCTGAGCAGTTCTTC. Supplemented by reference TRBV7-8 and TRBJ2-1, the full variable domain reads GAGVSQSPRYKVAKRGQDVALRCDPISGHVSLFWYQQALGQGPEFLTYFQNEAQLDKSGLPSDRFFAERPEGSVSTLKIQRTQQEDSAVYLCASSPSAFPSVGAEQFFGPGTRLTVL.

The chain employs TRBV5-1 and TRBJ1-1; tentatively, D is TRBD1 (5 bases). Trimming shortened V by 6 bases and J by 1 base, and 13 bases separated the two germline ends. Germline V lookup: CDR1 SGHRS, CDR2 YFSETQ. The CDR3 is 14 amino acids. This chain's CDR3 is CASNTGGANTEAFF. The CDR3 region has the DNA TGCGCCAGCAACACGGGAGGGGCGAACACTGAAGCTTTCTTT. The full variable domain, completed using reference TRBV5-1 and TRBJ1-1, is KAGVTQTPRYLIKTRGQQVTLSCSPISGHRSVSWYQQTPGQGLQFLFEYFSETQRNKGNFPGRFSGRQFSNSRSEMNVSTLELGDSALYLCASNTGGANTEAFFGQGTRLTVV.

The CDR3 loop reads CASTGGGLGKNIQYF. The CDR3, as DNA: TGTGCCAGCACAGGGGGCGGTTTGGGCAAAAACATTCAGTACTTC. The chain joins TRBV6-5 to TRBJ2-4; 8 bases fit TRBD1. V was pared by 7 bases and J by 3 bases, with 8 bases of the junction left unmatched. Germline V gene sequence: CDR1 MNHEY, CDR2 SVGAGI. This CDR3 has 15 residues.

On this clone itself: Other DNA sequences in this specimen translate into the identical CDR3. The chain uses TRBV7-2 and TRBJ2-7, with 9 positions matching TRBD1. Germline lookup yields CDR1 SGHTA and CDR2 FQGNSA. J lost 1 base, V lost 5 bases, and 6 bases had no gene match. The CDR3 covers 15 residues. CDR3 in amino acids: CASSLGQGSSYEQYF. The CDR3 DNA follows: TGTGCCAGCAGCCTAGGACAGGGGTCATCCTACGAGCAGTACTTC.

The V gene is TRBV28, the J gene TRBJ1-1, with a tentative D call TRBD1 (6 bases). Germline lookup yields CDR1 MDHEN and CDR2 SYDVKM. The CDR3 spans 15 residues. V was trimmed by 6 bases and J by 0 bases, leaving 14 bases between them. CDR3 loop: CASRHTGTLNTEAFF. In DNA, the CDR3 is TGTGCCAGCAGACATACAGGGACCCTGAACACTGAAGCTTTCTTT.

V and J are TRBV5-6 and TRBJ2-2; TRBD1 is a possible D gene (5 bases). Germline-derived CDR1 and CDR2 are SGHDT and YYEEEE. V gave up 2 bases and J gave up 4 bases, with 6 bases separating them. This CDR3 has 13 residues. The CDR3 region has the DNA TGTGCCAGCAGCTTAGGGGTCACCGGGGAGCTGTTTTTT. It yields the protein CASSLGVTGELFF.

This clone has only one observation. This rearrangement joins TRBV7-8 to TRBJ2-7; unclear D gene. Trimming cost V 4 bases and J 2 bases, with 12 bases left between them. Looked up from germline, CDR1 is SGHVS and CDR2 is FQNEAQ. CDR3 length: 14 amino acids. The CDR3 nucleotides read TGTGCCAGCAGCTCACCGGGCCCCCCCTACGAGCAGTACTTC. Translation gives CASSSPGPPYEQYF.

V usage is TRBV27 and J usage is TRBJ2-1; tentative D call: TRBD2 (5 bases). This CDR3 comprises 15 residues. The germline V gene has CDR1 MNHEY and CDR2 SMNVEV (reference sequence). Trimming stripped 5 bases from V and 0 bases from J, with 11 bases between. CDR3 in amino acids: CASSKQGSSYNEQFF. The CDR3 bases are TGTGCCAGCAGTAAACAAGGGAGCTCCTACAATGAGCAGTTCTTC.

The chain recombines TRBV28 with TRBJ2-1, with 7 bases aligning to TRBD2. Germline lookup yields CDR1 MDHEN and CDR2 SYDVKM. Trimming removed 6 bases from V and 1 base from J; junction bases left unmatched: 12. The CDR3 is 17 amino acids. This CDR3 reads CASRTSSGTNSYNEQFF. CDR3 coding DNA: TGTGCCAGCAGAACCTCTTCCGGGACTAATTCCTACAATGAGCAGTTCTTC.

The chain carries TRBV6-4 and TRBJ1-6; no definite D call. V lost 3 bases to trimming and J lost 8 bases, with 8 bases between them. The CDR3 is 13 residues long. Looked up from germline, CDR1 is MRHNA and CDR2 is SNTAGT. The CDR3 reads CASSELEYSPLHF. In DNA form, the CDR3 reads TGTGCCAGCAGTGAATTGGAATATTCACCCCTCCACTTT.

The chain couples TRBV23-1 to TRBJ2-3; TRBD2 matches 9 bases. TRBV23-1 counts as an open reading frame of uncertain function. This CDR3 has 20 residues. V shed 7 bases and J 1 base; nucleotides not matched to a gene: 21. In DNA, the CDR3 is TGCGCCAGCATGTCCCTGGAGTTTACCCGGCTAGCGGGACGCACAGATACGCAGTATTTT. Encoded protein: CASMSLEFTRLAGRTDTQYF.

This clone appeared a single time. J is TRBJ2-3 and V is TRBV5-4; D is unresolved. This CDR3 is built from 14 residues. The germline V gene has CDR1 SGHNT and CDR2 YYREEE (reference sequence). Trimming removed 2 bases from V and 2 bases from J, with 9 bases in between. The CDR3 DNA follows: TGTGCCAGCAGCTTCCGATCGGACACAGATACGCAGTATTTT. Its translation: CASSFRSDTDTQYF.